Following are 22 T cell receptor beta chains from one sample sequenced in a study of spatial heterogeneity in lung cancer. From the 5' RACE reads, TCRdb called clonotypes with MiXCR, one entry per CDR3 protein. The sample holds about 85,000 distinct CDR3 sequences, approximately 21% seen once. Described time point: sample taken at primary tumor resection. Whole RNA, isolated from tumor, nontumor lung or frozen PBMC, was sequenced without prior sorting. The specimen comprised PBMCs, sampled at surgery. These receptors were taken from a male donor with early-stage non-small cell lung cancer.

This sequence joins TRBV19 and TRBJ2-5, with D tentatively TRBD2 (5 bases). The CDR3 sequence is 14 residues long. The V and J ends lost 4 bases and 7 bases respectively, with 16 bases between them. The germline gives CDR1 LNHDA, CDR2 SQIVND (reference sequence). CDR3: CASSRSGPSGTQYF. Written as DNA, the CDR3 is TGTGCCAGTAGTAGAAGCGGTCCTTCGGGGACCCAGTACTTC.

The chain has TRBV28 and TRBJ2-3; TRBD2 matches at 13 bases. This CDR3 is built from 15 residues. V lost 10 bases to trimming and J lost 1 base; unmatched junction nucleotides: 5. Germline V gene sequence: CDR1 MDHEN, CDR2 SYDVKM. This chain's CDR3 is CATGTSGTRTDTQYF. CDR3 in DNA: TGTGCCACCGGGACTAGCGGGACCCGCACAGATACGCAGTATTTT.

This clonotype was detected a few times. The chain is built from TRBV10-3 and TRBJ1-2; 10 nucleotides match TRBD1. The germline V gene has CDR1 ENHRY and CDR2 SYGVKD. The V and J ends lost 5 bases and 8 bases, in that order; junction bases with no gene match: 8. This CDR3 comprises 14 residues. Here the CDR3 DNA reads TGTGCCATCAGTTCCTGGACAGGGGGTGGCGGCTACACCTTC. It specifies CAISSWTGGGGYTF.

The rearrangement joins TRBV7-9 to TRBJ2-1; no clear D. Germline V gives CDR1 SEHNR, CDR2 FQNEAQ (reference sequence). This CDR3 is built from 14 residues. Trimming removed 0 bases at V and 4 bases at J, with 7 bases between. DNA of the CDR3: TGTGCCAGCAGCTTAGCGTTGGGGTACAATGAGCAGTTCTTC. Its protein product is CASSLALGYNEQFF.

The V call is TRBV24-1, the J call TRBJ2-3; 12 positions match TRBD2. The V gene end was trimmed by 3 bases and the J gene end by 3 bases; junction bases not matched to a gene: 3. The CDR3 consists of 16 residues. Germline loops: CDR1 KGHDR, CDR2 SFDVKD. CDR3 sequence: CATSDPTSGGTDTQYF. The CDR3 DNA reads as TGTGCCACCAGTGATCCGACTAGCGGGGGAACAGATACGCAGTATTTT.

This clonotype showed up just a few times. The chain joins TRBV5-1 to TRBJ2-1; D is possibly TRBD1 or TRBD2 (6 bases each). Trimming stripped 1 base from V and 8 bases from J, with 19 bases between. This CDR3 region has 16 residues. CDR1 and CDR2 (germline): SGHRS, YFSETQ. The CDR3 DNA reads TGCGCCAGCAGCTTGTCTGGGGGGCACCAAGGGGATGAGCAGTTCTTC. This sequence encodes CASSLSGGHQGDEQFF.

The sample holds a few counts of this clonotype. V gene TRBV2 combines with J gene TRBJ2-1, with TRBD2 identical over 8 bases. Germline trimming cut 8 bases from V and 7 bases from J; bases unmatched to any gene: 13. CDR3 size: 15 residues. CDR1 is SNHLY and CDR2 is FYNNEI in the germline V gene. The CDR3, as DNA: TGTGCCAGCGTAAAAGAGGGACTAGTTATAAATGAGCAGTTCTTC. Protein product: CASVKEGLVINEQFF.

The chain employs TRBV27 and TRBJ1-2, with D unclear. This CDR3 spans 12 amino acids. V was cut by 3 bases and J by 8 bases, with 10 bases left in between. Germline CDR1 MNHEY, CDR2 SMNVEV (reference sequence). CDR3: CASSFSGRGYTF. The CDR3 DNA follows: TGTGCCAGCAGTTTTAGTGGGAGGGGCTACACCTTC.

The rearrangement links TRBV13 to TRBJ2-3; D possibly corresponds to TRBD2 (6 bases). From germline, CDR1 is PRHDT and CDR2 FYEKMQ (reference sequence). The CDR3 has 17 residues. Trimming pared 4 bases from V and 1 base from J, leaving 18 bases between. CDR3 amino acids: CASSSGSGGTRTDTQYF. CDR3 in DNA: TGTGCCAGCAGCTCGGGCAGTGGGGGGACCCGCACAGATACGCAGTATTTT.

This rearrangement joins TRBV19 to TRBJ1-1, with D maybe TRBD1 (5 bases). Germline CDR1 reads LNHDA; CDR2 reads SQIVND (reference sequence). CDR3 length: 16 amino acids. V lost 8 bases, J lost 0 bases, and 19 bases lay in between. CDR3 protein: CASPPRAEGMNTEAFF. The CDR3, as DNA: TGTGCCAGTCCACCTAGGGCCGAGGGGATGAACACTGAAGCTTTCTTT. Complete variable domain (other parts from reference TRBV19 and TRBJ1-1): DGGITQSPKYLFRKEGQNVTLSCEQNLNHDAMYWYRQDPGQGLRLIYYSQIVNDFQKGDIAEGYSVSREKKESFPLTVTSAQKNPTAFYLCASPPRAEGMNTEAFFGQGTRLTVV.

This clonotype was seen a handful of times. The rearrangement joins TRBV6-5 to TRBJ2-7; D is perhaps TRBD2 (5 bases). Trimming left V 2 bases short and J 5 bases short, with 16 bases between. This CDR3 is 15 amino acids long. Germline CDR1 reads MNHEY; CDR2 reads SVGAGI. This chain's CDR3 is CASSYADGLGDEQYF. The CDR3 nucleotides read TGTGCCAGCAGTTACGCGGACGGGTTGGGAGACGAGCAGTACTTC.

The table lists this clonotype with a few counts. This chain connects TRBV5-1 to TRBJ2-5; 14 bases line up with TRBD2. This CDR3 region has 14 residues. Germline V gene data show CDR1 as SGHRS and CDR2 as YFSETQ. V was pared by 9 bases and J by 3 bases, with 4 bases of the junction left unmatched. The DNA of the CDR3 is TGCGCCACCCAGGGACTAGCGGGAGAAGAGACCCAGTACTTC. Amino acids: CATQGLAGEETQYF.

This chain links TRBV5-1 with TRBJ2-3; weak D call: TRBD2 (5 bases). Germline CDR1 is SGHRS and CDR2 is YFSETQ. V lost 4 bases and J lost 4, with 13 bases in between. This CDR3 comprises 14 residues. CDR3 bases: TGCGCCAGCAGCATGGCCCCCGGGGCAGATACGCAGTATTTT. It yields the protein CASSMAPGADTQYF.

This chain joins TRBV2 and TRBJ1-1, with D unclear. V was shortened by 4 bases and J by 1 base, with 10 bases between the two germline ends. In germline, CDR1 is SNHLY, CDR2 FYNNEI. The CDR3 has 14 amino acids. For the CDR3, the DNA is TGTGCCAGCAGTGTCGGCCTTCCGAACACTGAAGCTTTCTTT. It encodes CASSVGLPNTEAFF.

V and J are TRBV7-3 and TRBJ2-5; D is ambiguous. Germline lookup yields CDR1 SGHTA and CDR2 FQGTGA. The CDR3 spans 15 residues. Trimming took 6 bases from V and 5 from J, leaving 19 bases between them. The CDR3, as DNA: TGTGCCAGCAGTTCACGGCCTGGGGATACGGAGACCCAGTACTTC. This encodes CASSSRPGDTETQYF.

The gene calls are TRBV6-5 and TRBJ2-6, with D possibly matching TRBD1 (6 bases). Per the germline V gene, CDR1 is MNHEY and CDR2 is SVGAGI. Deletions cut 2 bases from V and 0 bases from J, with 11 bases between. This CDR3 contains 17 residues. CDR3 sequence reads: CASSYLGQSSGANVLTF. Written as DNA, the CDR3 is TGTGCCAGCAGTTACCTTGGACAGAGCTCTGGGGCCAACGTCCTGACTTTC.

The table lists this clonotype with a few counts. The chain employs TRBV18 and TRBJ2-3; D is unresolved. This CDR3 is 14 amino acids long. CDR1 and CDR2 (germline): KGHSH, LQKENI. V gave up 3 bases and J gave up 1 base, with 8 bases separating them. Here the CDR3 DNA reads TGTGCCAGCTCACCTCCAGAGGGCACAGATACGCAGTATTTT. Translated, it gives CASSPPEGTDTQYF.

This clonotype occurred a few times. The V and J genes are TRBV5-6 and TRBJ2-3, with D perhaps given as TRBD1 or TRBD2 (5 bases each). Germline V CDR1 and CDR2: SGHDT, YYEEEE. Trimming shortened V by 0 bases and J by 6 bases, and 14 bases separated the two germline ends. The CDR3 consists of 15 residues. The CDR3 sequence: CASSLGQGVEDTQYF. The CDR3 nucleotides are TGTGCCAGCAGCTTGGGTCAGGGAGTAGAGGATACGCAGTATTTT.

The CDR3 nucleotides are TGTGCCAGCAGCTTGGATATGGCAGGGGACAATTCACCCCTCCACTTT. It encodes CASSLDMAGDNSPLHF. This chain links TRBV5-6 with TRBJ1-6, with D maybe TRBD1 (6 bases). The CDR3 has 16 residues. With 0 bases removed from V and 7 bases from J, the gap between germline ends came to 14 bases. CDR1 is SGHDT, CDR2 YYEEEE, per germline.

This clonotype was picked up a small number of times. The chain couples TRBV28 to TRBJ2-2, with D unresolved. The CDR3 has 15 residues. CDR1 and CDR2 (germline): MDHEN, SYDVKM. The V and J ends lost 8 bases and 4 bases respectively, with 17 bases between them. CDR3 sequence: CASGSARSGTGELFF. The CDR3 DNA is TGTGCCAGCGGGTCGGCGCGCTCGGGCACCGGGGAGCTGTTTTTT.

This clonotype showed up just a few times. The chain uses TRBV5-5 and TRBJ2-7; D assignment may be TRBD1 or TRBD2 (5 bases each). Germline V gives CDR1 SGHKS, CDR2 YYEKEE (reference sequence). The CDR3 runs to 14 residues. V was cut by 4 bases and J by 3 bases, with 14 bases left in between. The DNA of the CDR3 is TGTGCCAGCAGCAGGGACGGCCAGCGCTACGAGCAGTACTTC. This sequence encodes CASSRDGQRYEQYF.

The J gene is TRBJ1-1, the V gene TRBV29-1; the D gene is possibly TRBD1 (5 bases). Germline loops: CDR1 SQVTM, CDR2 ANQGSEA. The CDR3 extends over 12 amino acids. V gave up 3 bases and J gave up 6 bases, with 11 bases separating them. CDR3 sequence (DNA): TGCAGCGTTGATCCGGGGCGCCCTGAAGCTTTCTTT. Its protein is CSVDPGRPEAFF.